These T cell receptor beta chains were read from a single sample in a study of T cell repertoires in cytomegalovirus infection. Each CDR3 protein gets one entry after TCRdb re-called the reads with MiXCR. This sample has approximately 390,000 distinct CDR3 sequences; about a third occur once, and the top ten carry roughly 14%. No antigen is known for these receptors. The sample was cultured PBMCs, taken from culture after CMV antigen stimulation. The receptor source for this set is a human donor in good health (CMV status not recorded). Some clones in this sample may be carry-over from other donors' samples. Both conserved end residues are part of each CDR3. A D gene is named only where the DNA matches it firmly. Clone size is not always given. Where it is, it says once, few, many or a class for expanded clones.

clone_size	d_call	v_call	j_call	cdr3_nt	cdr3_aa
.	.	TRBV28	TRBJ2-1	TGTGCCAGCAGTTTGGCTAGCGTTTTCTACAATGAGCAGTTCTTC	CASSLASVFYNEQFF
few	.	TRBV7-2	TRBJ1-5	TGTGCCAGCAGCTTAGTGGGGGGGAGCGATCAGCCCCAGCATTTT	CASSLVGGSDQPQHF
few	TRBD2	TRBV7-2	TRBJ2-7	TGTGCCAGCAGCCCCGGTCGGGGGACTAGCAACGAGCAGTACTTC	CASSPGRGTSNEQYF
.	TRBD1	TRBV6-5	TRBJ2-7	TGTGCCAGCAGTTACCGGGACAGCTACGAGCAGTACTTC	CASSYRDSYEQYF
few	TRBD2	TRBV7-3	TRBJ2-3	TGTGCCAGCAGCTTGGCCGGGACTAGCCGCCGCACAGATACGCAGTATTTT	CASSLAGTSRRTDTQYF
.	.	TRBV7-8	TRBJ2-7	TGTGCCAGCAGCTTAGAGGGACTCATAGGCCACGAGCAGTACTTC	CASSLEGLIGHEQYF
few	.	TRBV4-1	TRBJ1-2	TGCGCCAGCAGCCAAGACGGTGGCTATGGCTACACCTTC	CASSQDGGYGYTF
many	.	TRBV7-9	TRBJ1-6	TGTGCCAGCAGCCCGGGGGCCGGGGGTTCACCCCTCCACTTT	CASSPGAGGSPLHF
.	.	TRBV6-5	TRBJ1-1	TGTGCCAGCAGTTCACGTACTGGGAACACTGAAGCTTTCTTT	CASSSRTGNTEAFF
.	TRBD2	TRBV27	TRBJ2-5	TGTGCCAGCAGTTTATTTTTGGGAGGGCCGGAGACCCAGTACTTC	CASSLFLGGPETQYF
.	TRBD1	TRBV19	TRBJ1-6	TGTGCCAGTAGTTCGGCCTCACGGGACAGTCATTCACCCCTCCACTTT	CASSSASRDSHSPLHF
.	.	TRBV19	TRBJ2-7	TGTGCCAGTAGAAACAGCCCGAGCTCCTACGAGCAGTACTTC	CASRNSPSSYEQYF
few	.	TRBV6-1	TRBJ2-7	TGTGCCAGCAGTCCCGAAGCCGAGGCCTACGAGCAGTACTTC	CASSPEAEAYEQYF
.	.	TRBV6-5	TRBJ2-5	TGTGCCAGCAGCCCAGGATCCCCGGTGGGCGAGACCCAGTACTTC	CASSPGSPVGETQYF
.	.	TRBV6-8	TRBJ2-2	TGTGCCAGCAGTTCCTACAGATACACCGGGGAGCTGTTTTTT	CASSSYRYTGELFF
.	TRBD1	TRBV7-6	TRBJ2-3	TGTGCCAGCAGCTTAATACAGGGGCCCACAGATACGCAGTATTTT	CASSLIQGPTDTQYF
few	TRBD1	TRBV20-1	TRBJ1-5	TGCAGTGCCCTGGGACAGGGGGTTCAGCCCCAGCATTTT	CSALGQGVQPQHF
.	TRBD2	TRBV27	TRBJ2-7	TGTGCCAGCAGTTTAGGGACTAGTCCTCTGGACGAGCAGTACTTC	CASSLGTSPLDEQYF
.	.	TRBV7-9	TRBJ2-1	TGTGCCAGCAGCTTGGGGGCCACCCGACCCAATGAGCAGTTCTTC	CASSLGATRPNEQFF
few	TRBD2	TRBV7-2	TRBJ2-5	TGTGCCAGCAGCGGAACTAGCGGAGGAAAAGAGACCCAGTACTTC	CASSGTSGGKETQYF
.	.	TRBV6-1	TRBJ2-2	TGTGCCAGCAGGATGGACCCCACGAACACCGGGGAGCTGTTTTTT	CASRMDPTNTGELFF
few	.	TRBV7-8	TRBJ1-3	TGTGCCAGCACGCCAGGGGCTTACTCTGGAAACACCATATATTTT	CASTPGAYSGNTIYF
.	.	TRBV7-8	TRBJ2-3	TGTGCCAGCAGCTTCTCAAGCGGGAGCACAGATACGCAGTATTTT	CASSFSSGSTDTQYF
.	.	TRBV27	TRBJ1-1	TGTGCCAGCAGTTTGGGGGCAGGAATCAACACTGAAGCTTTCTTT	CASSLGAGINTEAFF
.	TRBD1	TRBV7-9	TRBJ1-4	TGTGCCAGCAGCCTGTCGGTCGGGACAGGGTTGGAAAAACTGTTTTTT	CASSLSVGTGLEKLFF
.	.	TRBV7-7	TRBJ2-3	TGTGCCAGCAGCTTAGGCCTGGGCAGCACAGATACGCAGTATTTT	CASSLGLGSTDTQYF
few	TRBD2	TRBV12-3/TRBV12-4	TRBJ2-7	TGTGCCACCGAAGCGGGGGATGCCTACGAGCAGTACTTC	CATEAGDAYEQYF
.	.	TRBV6-2/TRBV6-3	TRBJ2-7	TGTGCCAGCAGTTACAAACCGGGAGACCCCTACGAGCAGTACTTC	CASSYKPGDPYEQYF
.	.	TRBV15	TRBJ1-3	TGTGCCACCAGCAGAGATGTCAGGGACACTGGAAACACCATATATTTT	CATSRDVRDTGNTIYF
.	TRBD1	TRBV28	TRBJ2-5	TGTGCCAGCAGTAAACAGGGGGTGGTGAAGACCCAGTACTTC	CASSKQGVVKTQYF
few	.	TRBV24-1	TRBJ1-6	TGTGCCACCAGTGAGAGGACTCAAGGACCCCTCCACTTT	CATSERTQGPLHF
few	.	TRBV6-1	TRBJ2-1	TGTGCCAGCAGTCCCGTGAGGGATGAGCAGTTCTTC	CASSPVRDEQFF
.	TRBD2	TRBV28	TRBJ2-2	TGTGCCAGCACAGAGGGACTAGGGGGAACCGGGGAGCTGTTTTTT	CASTEGLGGTGELFF
few	.	TRBV6-5	TRBJ1-5	TGTGCCACCCAGACAAGAAGGGGTCAGCCCCAGCATTTT	CATQTRRGQPQHF
.	TRBD2	TRBV6-5	TRBJ2-1	TGTGCCAGCAGTAAACCGGGACTAGCACCTCGGGAGTTCTTC	CASSKPGLAPREFF
few	.	TRBV10-3	TRBJ2-5	TGTGCCATCAGTGATCCGTCGGCGGTTCTGGAGACCCAGTACTTC	CAISDPSAVLETQYF
few	TRBD1	TRBV7-9	TRBJ2-7	TGTGCCAGCAGCTTAACGACAGGGGTTACCTACGAGCAGTACTTC	CASSLTTGVTYEQYF
few	TRBD1	TRBV12-3/TRBV12-4	TRBJ2-7	TGTGCCAGCAGTCCCGAGCTAGACAGGGGCTACTACGAGCAGTACTTC	CASSPELDRGYYEQYF
few	.	TRBV11-1	TRBJ2-1	TGTGCCAGCAGCGTGGGGGGGCCTGTCCTTAGCTCCTACAATGAGCAGTTCTTC	CASSVGGPVLSSYNEQFF
.	TRBD2	TRBV11-2	TRBJ2-3	TGTGCCAGCAGCTCCCGACTAGCTCGAGGCACAGATACGCAGTATTTT	CASSSRLARGTDTQYF